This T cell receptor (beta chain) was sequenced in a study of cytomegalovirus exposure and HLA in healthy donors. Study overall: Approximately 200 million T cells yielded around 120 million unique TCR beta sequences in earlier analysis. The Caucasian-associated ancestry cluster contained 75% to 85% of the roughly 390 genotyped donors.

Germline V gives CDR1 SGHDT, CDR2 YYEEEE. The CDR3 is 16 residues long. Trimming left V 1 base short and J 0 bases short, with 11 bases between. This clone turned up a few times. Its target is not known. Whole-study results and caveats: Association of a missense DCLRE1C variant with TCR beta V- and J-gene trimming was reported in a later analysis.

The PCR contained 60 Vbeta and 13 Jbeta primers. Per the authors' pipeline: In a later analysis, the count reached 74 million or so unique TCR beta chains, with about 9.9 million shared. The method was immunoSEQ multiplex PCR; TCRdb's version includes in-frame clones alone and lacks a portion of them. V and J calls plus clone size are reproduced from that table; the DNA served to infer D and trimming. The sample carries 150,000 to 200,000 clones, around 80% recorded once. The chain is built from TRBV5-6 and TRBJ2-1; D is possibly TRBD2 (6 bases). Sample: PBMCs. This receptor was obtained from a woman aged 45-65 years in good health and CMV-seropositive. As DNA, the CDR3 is TGTGCCAGCAGCTTGAAGCTAGCGAGCTCCTACAATGAGCAGTTCTTC. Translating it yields CASSLKLASSYNEQFF.